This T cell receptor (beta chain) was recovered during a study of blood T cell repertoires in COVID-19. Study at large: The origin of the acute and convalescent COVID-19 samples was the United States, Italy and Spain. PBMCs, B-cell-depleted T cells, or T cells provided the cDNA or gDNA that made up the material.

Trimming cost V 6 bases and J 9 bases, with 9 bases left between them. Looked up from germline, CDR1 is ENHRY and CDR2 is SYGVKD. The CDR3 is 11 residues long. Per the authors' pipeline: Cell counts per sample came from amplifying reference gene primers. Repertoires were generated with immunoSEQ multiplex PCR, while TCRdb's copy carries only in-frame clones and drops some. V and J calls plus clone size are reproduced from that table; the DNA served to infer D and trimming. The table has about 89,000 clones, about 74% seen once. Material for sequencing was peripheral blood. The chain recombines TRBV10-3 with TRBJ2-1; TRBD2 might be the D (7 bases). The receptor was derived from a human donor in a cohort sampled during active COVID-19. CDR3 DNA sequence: TGTGCCATCAGGGGGGGGCTTGAGCAGTTCTTC. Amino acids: CAIRGGLEQFF.